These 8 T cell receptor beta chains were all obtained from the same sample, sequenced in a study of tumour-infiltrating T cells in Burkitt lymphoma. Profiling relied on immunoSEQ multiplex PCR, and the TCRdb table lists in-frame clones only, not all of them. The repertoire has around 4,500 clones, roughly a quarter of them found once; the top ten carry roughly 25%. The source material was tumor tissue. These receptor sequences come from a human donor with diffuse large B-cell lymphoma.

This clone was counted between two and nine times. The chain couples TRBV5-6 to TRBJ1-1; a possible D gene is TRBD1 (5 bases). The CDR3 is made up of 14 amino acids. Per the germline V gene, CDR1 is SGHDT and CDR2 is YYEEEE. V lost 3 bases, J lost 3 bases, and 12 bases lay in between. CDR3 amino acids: CASSWQGEDTEAFF. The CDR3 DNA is TGTGCCAGCAGCTGGCAGGGTGAAGACACTGAAGCTTTCTTT.

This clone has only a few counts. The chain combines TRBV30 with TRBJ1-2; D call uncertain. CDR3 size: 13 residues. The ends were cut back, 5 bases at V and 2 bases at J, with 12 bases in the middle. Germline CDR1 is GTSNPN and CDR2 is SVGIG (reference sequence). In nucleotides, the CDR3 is TGTGCCTGGTCCCGGAGAGGAAACTATGGCTACACCTTC. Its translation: CAWSRRGNYGYTF.

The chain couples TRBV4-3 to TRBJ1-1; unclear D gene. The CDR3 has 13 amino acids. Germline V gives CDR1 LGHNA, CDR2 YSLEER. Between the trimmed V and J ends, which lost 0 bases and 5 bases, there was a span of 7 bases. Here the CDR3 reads CASSQDIQTEAFF. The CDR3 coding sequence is TGCGCCAGCAGCCAAGATATCCAGACTGAAGCTTTCTTT.

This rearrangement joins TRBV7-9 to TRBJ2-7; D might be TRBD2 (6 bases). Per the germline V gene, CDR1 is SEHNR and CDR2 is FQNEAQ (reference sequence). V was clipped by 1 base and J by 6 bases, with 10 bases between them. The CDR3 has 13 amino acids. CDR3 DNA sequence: TGTGCCAGCAGCTTAGAGACCGGGAGCGAGCAGTACTTC. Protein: CASSLETGSEQYF. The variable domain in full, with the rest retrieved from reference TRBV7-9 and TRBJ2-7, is DTGVSQNPRHKITKRGQNVTFRCDPISEHNRLYWYRQTLGQGPEFLTYFQNEAQLEKSRLLSDRFSAERPKGSFSTLEIQRTEQGDSAMYLCASSLETGSEQYFGPGTRLTVT.

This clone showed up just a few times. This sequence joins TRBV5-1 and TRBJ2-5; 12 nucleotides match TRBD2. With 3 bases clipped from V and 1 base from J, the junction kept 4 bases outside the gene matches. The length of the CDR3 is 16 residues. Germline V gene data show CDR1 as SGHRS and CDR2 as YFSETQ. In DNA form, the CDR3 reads TGCGCCAGCAGCTCTAGACTAGCGGGGGCCCAAGAGACCCAGTACTTC. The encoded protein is CASSSRLAGAQETQYF. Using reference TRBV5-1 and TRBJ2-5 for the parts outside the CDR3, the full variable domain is KAGVTQTPRYLIKTRGQQVTLSCSPISGHRSVSWYQQTPGQGLQFLFEYFSETQRNKGNFPGRFSGRQFSNSRSEMNVSTLELGDSALYLCASSSRLAGAQETQYFGPGTRLLVL.

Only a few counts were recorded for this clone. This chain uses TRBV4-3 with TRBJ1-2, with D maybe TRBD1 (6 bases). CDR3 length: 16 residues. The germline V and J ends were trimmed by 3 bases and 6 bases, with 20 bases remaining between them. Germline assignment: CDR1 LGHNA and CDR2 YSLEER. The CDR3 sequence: CASSQGGGIQGDGYTF. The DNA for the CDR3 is TGCGCCAGCAGCCAGGGAGGGGGGATACAGGGAGATGGCTACACCTTC.

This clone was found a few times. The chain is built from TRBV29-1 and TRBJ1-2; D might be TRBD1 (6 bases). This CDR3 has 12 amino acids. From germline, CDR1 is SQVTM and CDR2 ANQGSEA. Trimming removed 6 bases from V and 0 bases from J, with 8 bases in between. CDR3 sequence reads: CSVYRANYGYTF. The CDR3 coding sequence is TGCAGCGTGTACAGGGCTAACTATGGCTACACCTTC.

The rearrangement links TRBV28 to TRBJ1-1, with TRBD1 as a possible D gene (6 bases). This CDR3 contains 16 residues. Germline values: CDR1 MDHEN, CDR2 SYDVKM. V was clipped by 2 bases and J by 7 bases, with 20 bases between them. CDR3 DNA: TGTGCCAGCAGTTTAGCGGGGGCGATGAGAAACGGTGAAGCTTTCTTT. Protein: CASSLAGAMRNGEAFF.